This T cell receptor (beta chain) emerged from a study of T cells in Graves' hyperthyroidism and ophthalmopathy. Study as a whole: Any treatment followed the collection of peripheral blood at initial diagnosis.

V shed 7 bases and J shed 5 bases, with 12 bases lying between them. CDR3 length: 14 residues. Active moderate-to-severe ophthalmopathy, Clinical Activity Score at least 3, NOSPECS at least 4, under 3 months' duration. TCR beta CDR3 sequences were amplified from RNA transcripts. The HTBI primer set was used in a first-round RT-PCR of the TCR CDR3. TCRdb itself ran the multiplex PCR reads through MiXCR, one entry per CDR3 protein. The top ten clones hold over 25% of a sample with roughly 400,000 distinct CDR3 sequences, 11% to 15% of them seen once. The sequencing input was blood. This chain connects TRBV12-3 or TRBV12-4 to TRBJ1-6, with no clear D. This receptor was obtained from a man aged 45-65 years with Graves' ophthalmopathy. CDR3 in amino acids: CASNLGRNNSPLHF. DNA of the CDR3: TGTGCCAGCAACCTCGGGAGGAATAATTCACCCCTCCACTTT.